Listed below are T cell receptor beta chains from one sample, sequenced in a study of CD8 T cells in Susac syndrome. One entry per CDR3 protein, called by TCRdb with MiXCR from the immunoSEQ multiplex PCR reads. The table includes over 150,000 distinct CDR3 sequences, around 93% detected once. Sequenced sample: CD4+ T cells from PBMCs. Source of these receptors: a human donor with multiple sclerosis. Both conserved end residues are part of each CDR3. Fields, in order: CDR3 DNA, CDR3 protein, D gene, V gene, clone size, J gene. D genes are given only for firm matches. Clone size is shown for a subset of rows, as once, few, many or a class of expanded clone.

CDR3 DNA: TGTGCCAGCAGCTTCTTCGTGGCCGGACAGGGCGGATACGAGCAGTACTTC
CDR3 protein: CASSFFVAGQGGYEQYF
D gene: TRBD1
V gene: TRBV7-6
clone size: .
J gene: TRBJ2-7

CDR3 DNA: TGTGCCAGTAGTATAGGAGGAAAAACCTACGAGCAGTACTTC
CDR3 protein: CASSIGGKTYEQYF
D gene: .
V gene: TRBV19
clone size: .
J gene: TRBJ2-7

CDR3 DNA: TGTGCCAGCAGCCTCAGACTAGCGGGTACCTACGAGCAGTACTTC
CDR3 protein: CASSLRLAGTYEQYF
D gene: TRBD2
V gene: TRBV9
clone size: .
J gene: TRBJ2-7

CDR3 DNA: TGTGCCAGCAGTTTACAGTATGGCTACACCTTC
CDR3 protein: CASSLQYGYTF
D gene: .
V gene: TRBV7-2
clone size: few
J gene: TRBJ1-2

CDR3 DNA: TGTGCCAGCAGTCCACATGGGACAGGTTGGTCGAGCTCTGGGGCCAACGTCCTGACTTTC
CDR3 protein: CASSPHGTGWSSSGANVLTF
D gene: TRBD1
V gene: TRBV27
clone size: .
J gene: TRBJ2-6

CDR3 DNA: TGTGCCAGCAGTTACAGATACGCTGAAGCTTTCTTT
CDR3 protein: CASSYRYAEAFF
D gene: .
V gene: TRBV28
clone size: .
J gene: TRBJ1-1

CDR3 DNA: TGTGCCAGCAGCCGATACAGGGCCTACGACGAGCAGTACTTC
CDR3 protein: CASSRYRAYDEQYF
D gene: .
V gene: TRBV27
clone size: .
J gene: TRBJ2-7

CDR3 DNA: TGTGCCAGCAGCGGAGCGGGACGGACCGGGGAGCTGTTTTTT
CDR3 protein: CASSGAGRTGELFF
D gene: TRBD2
V gene: TRBV9
clone size: .
J gene: TRBJ2-2

CDR3 DNA: TGTGCCAGCAGTTTATTTCAGACTAGCGGGAGTGAGACCCAGTACTTC
CDR3 protein: CASSLFQTSGSETQYF
D gene: TRBD2
V gene: TRBV12-3/TRBV12-4
clone size: .
J gene: TRBJ2-5

CDR3 DNA: TGTGCCAGCAGCCAAGACGACAGGTCGTATAGGACCTACGAGCAGTACTTC
CDR3 protein: CASSQDDRSYRTYEQYF
D gene: .
V gene: TRBV4-2
clone size: .
J gene: TRBJ2-7

CDR3 DNA: TGTGCCAGCAGTTTAGGGGCAGACTACGAGCAGTACTTC
CDR3 protein: CASSLGADYEQYF
D gene: .
V gene: TRBV27
clone size: .
J gene: TRBJ2-7

CDR3 DNA: TGTGCCAGCAGCCGTACGTTCTCTGGAAACACCATATATTTT
CDR3 protein: CASSRTFSGNTIYF
D gene: .
V gene: TRBV7-8
clone size: .
J gene: TRBJ1-3

CDR3 DNA: TGCGCCAGCAGCCAAGTAACGGACACTGAAGCTTTCTTT
CDR3 protein: CASSQVTDTEAFF
D gene: .
V gene: TRBV4-1
clone size: once
J gene: TRBJ1-1

CDR3 DNA: TGCGCCAGCAGCTTCGAGACTAGCGGGGGCGCAGATACGCAGTATTTT
CDR3 protein: CASSFETSGGADTQYF
D gene: TRBD2
V gene: TRBV5-1
clone size: .
J gene: TRBJ2-3

CDR3 DNA: TGTGCCACCAGCAGAGATGGGTATACGCAGTATTTT
CDR3 protein: CATSRDGYTQYF
D gene: .
V gene: TRBV15
clone size: .
J gene: TRBJ2-3

CDR3 DNA: TGTGCCAGTTCGTTACAGGATACGCAGTATTTT
CDR3 protein: CASSLQDTQYF
D gene: .
V gene: TRBV5-6
clone size: once
J gene: TRBJ2-3

CDR3 DNA: TGTGCCAGCAGCTTACTAGACTGGGCGCACGGACCAAGCTCTGGGGCCAACGTCCTGACTTTC
CDR3 protein: CASSLLDWAHGPSSGANVLTF
D gene: .
V gene: TRBV11-1
clone size: once
J gene: TRBJ2-6

CDR3 DNA: TGTGCCAGCAGGAAAGAATTGGGGAGTCCTAGCGGGAGAAACACCGGGGAGCTGTTTTTT
CDR3 protein: CASRKELGSPSGRNTGELFF
D gene: TRBD2
V gene: TRBV27
clone size: .
J gene: TRBJ2-2

CDR3 DNA: TGTGCCAGCAGCCGGGACGGCCACATGAACACTGAAGCTTTCTTT
CDR3 protein: CASSRDGHMNTEAFF
D gene: .
V gene: TRBV3-1
clone size: .
J gene: TRBJ1-1

CDR3 DNA: TGTGCCAGCAGCTCAGGTTTGGGGGCTTTCTTT
CDR3 protein: CASSSGLGAFF
D gene: .
V gene: TRBV7-2
clone size: once
J gene: TRBJ1-1

CDR3 DNA: TGTGCCAGCAGCTCACCCTCGGGGGCCAGGAATGAGCAGTTCTTC
CDR3 protein: CASSSPSGARNEQFF
D gene: .
V gene: TRBV7-3
clone size: .
J gene: TRBJ2-1

CDR3 DNA: TGTGCCAGCAGTGAACGGGAACCGAGCACAGATACGCAGTATTTT
CDR3 protein: CASSEREPSTDTQYF
D gene: .
V gene: TRBV2
clone size: .
J gene: TRBJ2-3

CDR3 DNA: TGCGCCAGCAGTCGGGACGGGGGGGGATTCAGGGAGCTGTTTTTT
CDR3 protein: CASSRDGGGFRELFF
D gene: TRBD2
V gene: TRBV23-1
clone size: .
J gene: TRBJ2-2

CDR3 DNA: TGCAGTGCAGGGATCTTAGGTGGCTACACCTTC
CDR3 protein: CSAGILGGYTF
D gene: .
V gene: TRBV20-1
clone size: .
J gene: TRBJ1-2

CDR3 DNA: TGCGCCAGCAGCCGTGACAGGGCTCGAGAGACCCAGTACTTC
CDR3 protein: CASSRDRARETQYF
D gene: TRBD1
V gene: TRBV5-1
clone size: .
J gene: TRBJ2-5

CDR3 DNA: TGCAGTGCTAGAGAAGTCACAGGGCGGACTGAAGCTTTCTTT
CDR3 protein: CSAREVTGRTEAFF
D gene: .
V gene: TRBV20-1
clone size: .
J gene: TRBJ1-1

CDR3 DNA: TGTGCCAGCAAGACCCAGCGGGAGAGCTCCTACAATGAGCAGTTCTTC
CDR3 protein: CASKTQRESSYNEQFF
D gene: TRBD2
V gene: TRBV6-1
clone size: .
J gene: TRBJ2-1

CDR3 DNA: TGTGCCAGCAGCCCGACAGGGCCTAATCAGCCCCAGCATTTT
CDR3 protein: CASSPTGPNQPQHF
D gene: TRBD1
V gene: TRBV12-3/TRBV12-4
clone size: .
J gene: TRBJ1-5

CDR3 DNA: TGTGCCAGCAGTTTGAATTCCAGGGTAGATGGCTACACCTTC
CDR3 protein: CASSLNSRVDGYTF
D gene: .
V gene: TRBV28
clone size: .
J gene: TRBJ1-2

CDR3 DNA: TGTGCCATCGATCGGAGGGGGGCCGTTGATACGCAGTATTTT
CDR3 protein: CAIDRRGAVDTQYF
D gene: .
V gene: TRBV28
clone size: .
J gene: TRBJ2-3

CDR3 DNA: TGCGCCAGCAGCTTCAGGGGGGTTCTTCTGGAGCAGTACTTC
CDR3 protein: CASSFRGVLLEQYF
D gene: .
V gene: TRBV5-1
clone size: .
J gene: TRBJ2-7

CDR3 DNA: TGCGCCAGCACGGTCGGACTAGCTTTAGGATATACGCAGTATTTT
CDR3 protein: CASTVGLALGYTQYF
D gene: TRBD2
V gene: TRBV4-3
clone size: .
J gene: TRBJ2-3

CDR3 DNA: TGCAGTGCTAGAAGGGCCGGACAGACCCTTTTAAACTATGGCTACACCTTC
CDR3 protein: CSARRAGQTLLNYGYTF
D gene: .
V gene: TRBV20-1
clone size: once
J gene: TRBJ1-2

CDR3 DNA: TGTGCCAGCAGCACCGCCTTAGGGACAGGGCAGGGCGGGGAGCTGTTTTTT
CDR3 protein: CASSTALGTGQGGELFF
D gene: TRBD1
V gene: TRBV2
clone size: .
J gene: TRBJ2-2

CDR3 DNA: TGTGCCAGCAGCCCGGCCGGACTGCCCTACGAGCAGTACTTC
CDR3 protein: CASSPAGLPYEQYF
D gene: .
V gene: TRBV3-1
clone size: few
J gene: TRBJ2-7

CDR3 DNA: TGCGCCAGCAACGACCCGACAGGGCTCGCTTTCTTT
CDR3 protein: CASNDPTGLAFF
D gene: TRBD1
V gene: TRBV5-1
clone size: .
J gene: TRBJ1-1

CDR3 DNA: TGTGCCAGCAGCCTGGGGGAGGGTCCGGGCTACACCTTC
CDR3 protein: CASSLGEGPGYTF
D gene: .
V gene: TRBV11-2
clone size: .
J gene: TRBJ1-2

CDR3 DNA: TGTGCCAGCAGCCGAGTCTTGGCGGGGGCCAGCACAGATACGCAGTATTTT
CDR3 protein: CASSRVLAGASTDTQYF
D gene: .
V gene: TRBV7-2
clone size: .
J gene: TRBJ2-3

CDR3 DNA: TGTGCCAGCAGCCAAGTAACAGGGGGCGGCTATGGCTACACCTTC
CDR3 protein: CASSQVTGGGYGYTF
D gene: TRBD1
V gene: TRBV3-1
clone size: .
J gene: TRBJ1-2

CDR3 DNA: TGTGCCAGCTCACCTACGGGGGCCTACGAGCAGTACTTC
CDR3 protein: CASSPTGAYEQYF
D gene: .
V gene: TRBV18
clone size: .
J gene: TRBJ2-7

CDR3 DNA: TGTGCCAGTACCACAAACCTGGGGACAGGGAAAGAGACCCAGTACTTC
CDR3 protein: CASTTNLGTGKETQYF
D gene: TRBD1
V gene: TRBV19
clone size: .
J gene: TRBJ2-5

CDR3 DNA: TGTGCCAGCAGTTACGGGGAGTCCCCTGGAAACACCATATATTTT
CDR3 protein: CASSYGESPGNTIYF
D gene: .
V gene: TRBV6-5
clone size: .
J gene: TRBJ1-3

CDR3 DNA: TGTGCCAGCAGTTACGAGACTCCGGGCACTGAAGCTTTCTTT
CDR3 protein: CASSYETPGTEAFF
D gene: .
V gene: TRBV6-6
clone size: .
J gene: TRBJ1-1

CDR3 DNA: TGTGCCAGCAGTGTAAGAGGGGATACGCAGTATTTT
CDR3 protein: CASSVRGDTQYF
D gene: .
V gene: TRBV6-1
clone size: .
J gene: TRBJ2-3

CDR3 DNA: TGTGCCAGCAGTTTTCGGGACAACGCCTATGGCTACACCTTC
CDR3 protein: CASSFRDNAYGYTF
D gene: .
V gene: TRBV12-3/TRBV12-4
clone size: .
J gene: TRBJ1-2

CDR3 DNA: TGTGCCAGCAATAGCGGGAGGGGATTCACGACTTACGAGCAGTACTTC
CDR3 protein: CASNSGRGFTTYEQYF
D gene: TRBD2
V gene: TRBV2
clone size: .
J gene: TRBJ2-7